The 9 T cell receptor beta chains below all came from one sample that was sequenced in a study of read filtering for tumor transcriptome and immune sequencing. The library was built from roughly 400 ng RNA with molecular barcoded adaptors for alpha/delta and beta/gamma chains. Each CDR3 protein is one row after TCRdb ran MiXCR on the reads. Of around 58,000 distinct CDR3 sequences in the sample, approximately 14% were seen once. Sample: a population of CD138-negative cells sorted from bone marrow. The receptor source for this set is a donor aged 40 or over with multiple myeloma.

This clonotype came up many times. The chain is built from TRBV7-2 and TRBJ2-1; 11 bases align to TRBD2. The CDR3 runs 16 residues. After removal of 1 base from V and 8 bases from J, the junction contained 7 bases not matched to a gene. Germline CDR1 and CDR2: SGHTA and FQGNSA. The CDR3 region is CASSLVATSGADEQFF. CDR3 DNA sequence: TGTGCCAGCAGCTTAGTTGCGACTAGCGGGGCCGATGAGCAGTTCTTC.

This chain joins TRBV29-1 and TRBJ1-5, with D perhaps matching TRBD1 (5 bases). With 4 bases removed from V and 7 bases from J, the gap between germline ends came to 17 bases. The length of the CDR3 is 14 residues. Germline V lookup: CDR1 SQVTM, CDR2 ANQGSEA. This CDR3 reads CSVGDHGGGQPQHF. Here the CDR3 DNA reads TGCAGCGTTGGGGACCACGGGGGAGGACAGCCCCAGCATTTT.

The chain uses TRBV12-5 and TRBJ2-1; D perhaps matches TRBD1 (5 bases). V lost 6 bases to trimming and J lost 16 bases, with 13 bases between them. The CDR3 contains 10 residues. CDR1 and CDR2 (germline): LGHNT, FRNRAP. This chain's CDR3 is CASGSTTVFF. The CDR3 nucleotides read TGTGCTAGTGGCTCTACGACAGTATTCTTC.

This clonotype was recorded at least ten times. J is TRBJ2-1 and V is TRBV19; D unresolved. V dropped 8 bases and J dropped 2 bases, with 7 bases sitting between them. From germline, CDR1 is LNHDA and CDR2 SQIVND (reference sequence). This CDR3 is 12 amino acids long. The CDR3 is CASSPPYNEQFF. The CDR3 bases are TGTGCCAGTTCCCCTCCCTACAATGAGCAGTTCTTC.

The rearrangement uses TRBV15 and TRBJ1-5, with D possibly matching TRBD1 (5 bases). The germline V gene encodes CDR1 LNHNV and CDR2 YYDKDF (reference sequence). CDR3 length equals 15 residues. The ends were cut back, 4 bases at V and 6 bases at J, with 16 bases in the middle. CDR3 amino acids: CATSIGQGPRQPQHF. For the CDR3, the DNA is TGTGCCACCAGCATTGGGCAGGGTCCCCGTCAGCCCCAGCATTTT. Using reference TRBV15 and TRBJ1-5 for the parts outside the CDR3, the full variable domain is DAMVIQNPRYQVTQFGKPVTLSCSQTLNHNVMYWYQQKSSQAPKLLFHYYDKDFNNEADTPDNFQSRRPNTSFCFLDIRSPGLGDTAMYLCATSIGQGPRQPQHFGDGTRLSIL.

This clonotype was observed many times. The chain is built from TRBV7-9 and TRBJ2-1; 15 bases fit TRBD2. Germline V gene sequence: CDR1 SEHNR, CDR2 FQNEAQ (reference sequence). With 9 bases clipped from V and 7 bases from J, the junction kept 4 bases outside the gene matches. The CDR3 runs 14 residues. The CDR3 DNA reads TGTGCCAGGGGGACTAGCGGGAGGATAAATGAGCAGTTCTTC. As protein: CARGTSGRINEQFF.

Concerning this clonotype: One end of the junction varies from germline; a read error may be responsible. The rearrangement links TRBV7-3 to TRBJ1-5; D unresolved. Germline CDR1 and CDR2: SGHTA and FQGTGA. The CDR3 covers 15 residues. CDR3 in amino acids: CASGLNGNSNQPQHF. The CDR3 nucleotides read TGTGCCAGCGGCTTAAACGGGAATAGCAATCAGCCCCAGCATTTT. Filled out from reference TRBV7-3 and TRBJ1-5, the complete variable domain reads GAGVSQTPSNKVTEKGKYVELRCDPISGHTALYWYRQSLGQGPEFLIYFQGTGAADDSGLPNDRFFAVRPEGSVSTLKIQRTERGDSAVYLCASGLNGNSNQPQHFGDGTRLSIL.

This clonotype was found many times. The rearrangement uses TRBV29-1 and TRBJ1-4; TRBD1 matches 9 bases. This CDR3 spans 12 amino acids. Trimming took 6 bases from V and 8 from J; bases not matched to a gene: 4. CDR1 is SQVTM and CDR2 is ANQGSEA in the germline V gene. The CDR3 nucleotides read TGCAGCGTAGGACAGGGGACCGAAAAACTGTTTTTT. The encoded protein is CSVGQGTEKLFF.

This clonotype was picked up a small number of times. A much bigger clone sits one base away, suggesting this may be a read error. The chain recombines TRBV4-3 with TRBJ2-1, with 9 bases identical to TRBD2. The CDR3 has 17 residues. CDR1 and CDR2 (germline): LGHNA, YSLEER. V dropped 0 bases and J dropped 2; count of bases not matched to a gene: 5. In DNA, the CDR3 is TGCGCCAGCAGCCAAGATATCCCTAGCGGGACCTACAATGAGCAGTTCTTC. Its translation is CASSQDIPSGTYNEQFF.